This entry describes one TCR beta chain. Its antigen is currently unknown. The CDR3 consists of 12 residues. CDR1 and CDR2 (germline): DFQATT, SNEGSKA (reference sequence). The data belong to a study of monozygotic twins with inflammatory bowel disease. UMIs that had a 6-nucleotide sample barcode were put in using template switching. Researchers put TCRalpha and TCRbeta cDNA through two nested PCRs lasting roughly 16 and 10 cycles. TCRdb reworked the 5' RACE reads into one entry per CDR3 protein, no DNA. The sample totals some 190,000 distinct CDR3 sequences. Overall study findings and caveats: For IBD, no single strong associated signal or clonotype was supported.

The chain recombines TRBV20-1 with TRBJ1-5; TCRdb's D call, TRBD1, is unchecked because there is no DNA. Sequencing input: blood. The sequence came from a human donor with ulcerative colitis or Crohn's disease, or a healthy co-twin of an affected twin (not recorded which). Here the CDR3 reads CSARVGDQPQHF.